This T cell receptor beta chain was sequenced during a study of identifying expanded T cells in peripheral blood. The study's findings and limits: Differentially abundant clones: about 1.2 between replicates, about 17 at two to three weeks, over 18 at four. Roughly two-week clone count variance significantly increased as total template count grew.

Note on this clone: As yet, its antigen is unknown.

Trimming pared 7 bases from V and 1 base from J, leaving 11 bases between. The CDR3 runs to 13 residues. From germline, CDR1 is SGHRS and CDR2 YFSETQ. The assay was immunoSEQ multiplex PCR, and TCRdb's table has in-frame clones only and misses some. Found here are about 130,000 clones, about 88% of them singletons; the top ten hold 7% to 10%. This clonotype originated in a person aged 18 to 69 in good health. V and J are TRBV5-1 and TRBJ1-1, with D perhaps TRBD1 (5 bases). Sequencing was done on a sample of blood. The CDR3: CASAGTGNTEAFF. DNA of the CDR3: TGCGCCAGCGCGGGGACGGGGAACACTGAAGCTTTCTTT. Complete variable domain (other parts from reference TRBV5-1 and TRBJ1-1): KAGVTQTPRYLIKTRGQQVTLSCSPISGHRSVSWYQQTPGQGLQFLFEYFSETQRNKGNFPGRFSGRQFSNSRSEMNVSTLELGDSALYLCASAGTGNTEAFFGQGTRLTVV.